These 27 T cell receptor beta chains share one sample of origin, sequenced in a study of blood T cell repertoires in COVID-19 (dated by TCRdb to 2018 to 2021). Library prep was done by the immunoSEQ multiplex PCR assay. TCRdb stores this immuneACCESS table with in-frame sequences only. Part of the clones is absent; in the studies checked, under half of the shortfall reflects unresolved V genes, and no reason is known for the rest. Present in this sample are approximately 250,000 clones, roughly 86% of which were seen just once. About 1% of the sample belongs to the ten largest clones. Source material: PBMCs or T cells enriched from blood (not recorded which). The receptors here all came from a woman aged 25 to 45 who had recovered from COVID-19.

This chain links TRBV15 with TRBJ2-5; TRBD2 matches at 14 bases. This CDR3 is built from 18 residues. CDR1 is LNHNV, CDR2 YYDKDF, per germline (reference sequence). The ends lost 1 base at V and 4 bases at J; junction bases unmatched: 8. The CDR3 nucleotides read TGTGCCACCAGCAGAGGCCGACTAGCGGGGGGGCCTATAGAGACCCAGTACTTC. Its protein product is CATSRGRLAGGPIETQYF. Looking up the rest from reference TRBV15 and TRBJ2-5 gives the full variable domain: DAMVIQNPRYQVTQFGKPVTLSCSQTLNHNVMYWYQQKSSQAPKLLFHYYDKDFNNEADTPDNFQSRRPNTSFCFLDIRSPGLGDTAMYLCATSRGRLAGGPIETQYFGPGTRLLVL.

The chain employs TRBV27 and TRBJ2-7; a weak D match, TRBD1 (6 bases). Trimming left V 3 bases short and J 2 bases short, with 14 bases between. Germline assignment: CDR1 MNHEY and CDR2 SMNVEV (reference sequence). The CDR3 sequence is 15 residues long. The CDR3: CASSLIGQPTYEQYF. CDR3 DNA sequence: TGTGCCAGCAGTTTGATAGGACAGCCCACCTACGAGCAGTACTTC.

The CDR3 DNA follows: TGTGCCAGCAGCTCCCCGTTTTCGACAGGGGTTCGGTATGGCTACACCTTC. Its protein product is CASSSPFSTGVRYGYTF. The rearrangement joins TRBV7-9 to TRBJ1-2, with 8 bases aligning to TRBD1. This CDR3 is 17 amino acids long. Germline V gene data show CDR1 as SEHNR and CDR2 as FQNEAQ (reference sequence). Unmatched junction bases numbered 15, after V lost 4 bases and J lost 5 bases.

The chain links TRBV11-2 to TRBJ2-5; 7 bases are shared with TRBD1. Per germline, CDR1 SGHAT and CDR2 FQNNGV. J gave up 1 base and V 5 bases, and 4 bases lay outside the gene matches. CDR3 length: 14 amino acids. The CDR3 nucleotides read TGTGCCAGCAGCAGACAGGGCCCCCAAGAGACCCAGTACTTC. Residues: CASSRQGPQETQYF.

The V and J genes are TRBV3-1 (or the pseudogene TRBV3-2) and TRBJ2-5; D may be TRBD1 (5 bases). V was trimmed by 5 bases and J by 4 bases, leaving 20 bases between them. Per the germline V gene, CDR1 is LGHDT and CDR2 is YNNKEL (reference sequence). The CDR3 covers 16 residues. This chain's CDR3 is CASSGYQGIGSETQYF. CDR3 nucleotide sequence: TGTGCCAGCAGCGGTTACCAGGGCATTGGGTCAGAGACCCAGTACTTC.

The chain uses TRBV7-2 and TRBJ2-7; 7 bases are a match to TRBD2. Germline V gene data show CDR1 as SGHTA and CDR2 as FQGNSA. The CDR3 consists of 13 residues. Trimming took 3 bases from V and 7 from J; bases not matched to a gene: 6. The CDR3 DNA sequence: TGTGCCAGCAGCTTGGGGGGAGGGAGGGAGCAGTACTTC. Amino acid sequence: CASSLGGGREQYF.

This clone was seen only once. This chain joins TRBV5-6 and TRBJ2-3; TRBD1 is a possible D gene (6 bases). V gave up 4 bases and J gave up 2 bases, with 11 bases separating them. From germline, CDR1 is SGHDT and CDR2 YYEEEE. The CDR3 consists of 14 residues. The CDR3: CASSTRQVTDTQYF. CDR3 nucleotide sequence: TGTGCCAGCAGCACCAGACAGGTCACAGATACGCAGTATTTT.

The sample holds a few counts of this clone. The V gene is TRBV5-1, the J gene TRBJ2-5, with 15 positions matching TRBD2. Unmatched junction bases numbered 7, after V lost 3 bases and J lost 1 base. There are 18 residues in the CDR3. Looked up from germline, CDR1 is SGHRS and CDR2 is YFSETQ. CDR3 sequence reads: CASSSGTSGGTLQETQYF. CDR3 nucleotide sequence: TGCGCCAGCAGCTCTGGGACTAGCGGGGGGACGCTCCAAGAGACCCAGTACTTC.

On this clone itself: Other nucleotide sequences from this sample produce the same CDR3. The J gene is TRBJ2-3, the V gene TRBV6-5, with D possibly TRBD1 on 6 matching bases. This CDR3 region has 15 residues. Looked up from germline, CDR1 is MNHEY and CDR2 is SVGAGI. V was clipped by 0 bases and J by 2 bases, with 9 bases between them. The CDR3 sequence: CASSYSAGDTDTQYF. CDR3 bases: TGTGCCAGCAGTTACTCGGCAGGGGACACAGATACGCAGTATTTT.

The table lists this clone with a few counts. V gene TRBV29-1 combines with J gene TRBJ1-2; the match to TRBD1 covers 9 bases. Unmatched junction bases numbered 6, after V lost 5 bases and J lost 8 bases. This CDR3 spans 12 amino acids. Per germline, CDR1 SQVTM and CDR2 ANQGSEA. The CDR3, as DNA: TGCAGCGTTTGGACAGGGGATGGAGGCTACACCTTC. Protein sequence: CSVWTGDGGYTF.

As concerns this clone: This sample also contains other DNA sequences that code for the same CDR3. This chain uses TRBV9 with TRBJ2-3; 7 bases are a match to TRBD2. The length of the CDR3 is 13 residues. Germline V gene sequence: CDR1 SGDLS, CDR2 YYNGEE. The J segment lost 4 bases and the V segment lost 3 bases, leaving 2 bases of the junction unmatched. CDR3 protein: CASSAGGADTQYF. In nucleotides, the CDR3 is TGTGCCAGCAGCGCGGGGGGTGCAGATACGCAGTATTTT.

This rearrangement joins TRBV5-5 to TRBJ2-3; possible D gene TRBD2, 5 bases. Germline values: CDR1 SGHKS, CDR2 YYEKEE (reference sequence). Trimming took off 2 bases at V and 2 bases at J, with 18 bases between the two ends. The CDR3 is made up of 17 amino acids. CDR3 in DNA: TGTGCCAGCAGCTTATTAGGACTTTCCTTTCCCACAGATACGCAGTATTTT. Encoded protein: CASSLLGLSFPTDTQYF.

J is TRBJ2-3 and V is TRBV9, with 12 bases identical to TRBD2. Germline CDR1 and CDR2: SGDLS and YYNGEE. V shed 8 bases and J 6 bases; nucleotides not matched to a gene: 4. The CDR3 contains 13 residues. The CDR3 bases are TGTGCCAGTTCCCTAGCGGGAGGGGATACGCAGTATTTT. Translating it yields CASSLAGGDTQYF.

The chain joins TRBV7-3 to TRBJ2-3; perhaps TRBD1 as D (5 bases). V dropped 6 bases and J dropped 0 bases, with 7 bases sitting between them. Looked up from germline, CDR1 is SGHTA and CDR2 is FQGTGA. This CDR3 is 13 amino acids long. The CDR3 loop is CASRGHSTDTQYF. CDR3 in DNA: TGTGCCAGCAGAGGACATAGCACAGATACGCAGTATTTT.

V usage is TRBV18 and J usage is TRBJ1-5; D remains ambiguous. The CDR3 length is 14 residues. Trimming pared 1 base from V and 7 bases from J, leaving 11 bases between. Germline V lookup: CDR1 KGHSH, CDR2 LQKENI. CDR3 region: CASSPQGAGQPQHF. CDR3 bases: TGTGCCAGCTCACCACAGGGTGCGGGGCAGCCCCAGCATTTT.

The chain is built from TRBV4-1 and TRBJ2-7, with D possibly being TRBD1 (6 bases). V was cut by 2 bases and J by 4 bases, with 15 bases left in between. The CDR3 is 15 residues long. Germline lookup yields CDR1 MGHRA and CDR2 YSYEKL. For the CDR3, the DNA is TGCGCCAGCAGCCAATTGGAGACAGGAGGATACGAGCAGTACTTC. This translates into CASSQLETGGYEQYF.

The table lists this clone with a few counts. This chain joins TRBV7-9 and TRBJ1-6; the D is unclear. The germline CDR1 and CDR2 sequences are SEHNR and FQNEAQ (reference sequence). V lost 6 bases and J 7 bases, leaving 10 bases between the germline ends. The CDR3 runs 13 residues. CDR3 nucleotide sequence: TGTGCCAGCAGGTACGACGGGAATTCACCCCTCCACTTT. This codes for CASRYDGNSPLHF.

This clone was seen only a few times. The V gene is TRBV2, the J gene TRBJ1-1, with unresolved D. The CDR3 sequence is 14 residues long. Germline-derived CDR1 and CDR2 are SNHLY and FYNNEI. Trimming shortened V by 6 bases and J by 1 base, and 12 bases separated the two germline ends. CDR3 protein: CASRDDTPNTEAFF. The CDR3 DNA is TGTGCCAGCAGGGATGACACCCCGAACACTGAAGCTTTCTTT.

The chain links TRBV27 to TRBJ2-7; tentatively, D is TRBD2 (6 bases). In germline, CDR1 is MNHEY, CDR2 SMNVEV (reference sequence). This CDR3 is built from 13 residues. V lost 2 bases to trimming and J lost 7 bases, with 12 bases between them. The CDR3 sequence is CASSLSSGGEQYF. DNA of the CDR3: TGTGCCAGCAGTTTAAGCTCCGGGGGAGAGCAGTACTTC.

The chain uses TRBV7-9 and TRBJ1-1, with D possibly being TRBD1 (5 bases). The CDR3 contains 15 residues. V was pared by 5 bases and J by 1 base, with 14 bases between. The V gene's germline CDR1 is SEHNR and CDR2 FQNEAQ (reference sequence). CDR3 sequence: CASSPSGRENTEAFF. The CDR3 DNA reads as TGTGCCAGCAGCCCCTCGGGCAGGGAGAACACTGAAGCTTTCTTT.

This sequence joins TRBV3-1 (or the pseudogene TRBV3-2) and TRBJ1-2; possible D gene TRBD1, 5 bases. The V gene's germline CDR1 is LGHDT and CDR2 YNNKEL (reference sequence). The CDR3 spans 13 residues. V lost 2 bases and J 5 bases, leaving 9 bases between the germline ends. CDR3 coding DNA: TGTGCCAGCAGCCAAACTGGGACTTATGGCTACACCTTC. This translates into CASSQTGTYGYTF.

The chain couples TRBV19 to TRBJ2-7; tentatively, D is TRBD1 (5 bases). Germline V CDR1 and CDR2: LNHDA, SQIVND (reference sequence). Trimming pared 4 bases from V and 5 bases from J, leaving 15 bases between. The CDR3 consists of 14 residues. The CDR3 reads CASSTQGRGDEQYF. Written as DNA, the CDR3 is TGTGCCAGTAGTACCCAGGGAAGGGGCGACGAGCAGTACTTC. The complete variable domain, with remaining parts taken from reference TRBV19 and TRBJ2-7, reads DGGITQSPKYLFRKEGQNVTLSCEQNLNHDAMYWYRQDPGQGLRLIYYSQIVNDFQKGDIAEGYSVSREKKESFPLTVTSAQKNPTAFYLCASSTQGRGDEQYFGPGTRLTVT.

V and J are TRBV4-1 and TRBJ2-3; 10 bases line up with TRBD2. The length of the CDR3 is 16 residues. Unmatched junction bases numbered 2, after V lost 2 bases and J lost 0 bases. From germline, CDR1 is MGHRA and CDR2 YSYEKL. CDR3 in DNA: TGCGCCAGCAGCCAACGGACTAGCGGAAGCACAGATACGCAGTATTTT. This sequence encodes CASSQRTSGSTDTQYF.

In its sample, this clone was seen a few times. The chain employs TRBV6-5 and TRBJ1-2; the D gene is possibly TRBD1 (5 bases). With 7 bases removed from V and 4 bases from J, the gap between germline ends came to 19 bases. The CDR3 runs to 15 residues. From germline, CDR1 is MNHEY and CDR2 SVGAGI. CDR3 residues: CASMPNDGGVYGYTF. DNA for the CDR3: TGTGCCAGCATGCCAAACGACGGGGGGGTCTATGGCTACACCTTC.

The rearrangement uses TRBV27 and TRBJ2-7; D is unresolved. CDR3 length: 12 residues. Germline V gives CDR1 MNHEY, CDR2 SMNVEV (reference sequence). V lost 3 bases, J lost 7 bases, and 10 bases lay in between. CDR3 sequence: CASSFSGFEQYF. In DNA, the CDR3 is TGTGCCAGCAGTTTTTCCGGGTTTGAGCAGTACTTC.

J is TRBJ1-3 and V is TRBV5-4, with D unclear. The CDR3 is 14 residues long. V was cut by 3 bases and J by 0 bases, with 7 bases left in between. Germline V gene data show CDR1 as SGHNT and CDR2 as YYREEE (reference sequence). CDR3: CASSYDNSGNTIYF. The CDR3 coding sequence is TGTGCCAGCAGCTACGACAACTCTGGAAACACCATATATTTT.

V is TRBV9 and J is TRBJ1-6; 7 bases match TRBD1. The trim removed 3 bases at V and 6 bases at J, leaving 12 bases unmatched. Germline assignment: CDR1 SGDLS and CDR2 YYNGEE. This CDR3 spans 17 amino acids. CDR3: CASSASRDSSSNSPLHF. The CDR3 DNA reads as TGTGCCAGCAGCGCCTCCCGGGACAGCTCTAGTAATTCACCCCTCCACTTT.